These 18 T cell receptor beta chains share one sample of origin, sequenced in a study of blood T cell repertoires in COVID-19. Sequencing was performed with immunoSEQ multiplex PCR; in TCRdb, only in-frame clones are kept and a portion is missing. Of about 170,000 clones in the sample, around 80% were seen once. Sequencing used peripheral blood. The origin of the receptors is a woman aged 55-75 years with acute or convalescent COVID-19.

V usage is TRBV5-6 and J usage is TRBJ2-7; 7 positions match TRBD1. V shed 1 base and J 2 bases; nucleotides not matched to a gene: 3. Looked up from germline, CDR1 is SGHDT and CDR2 is YYEEEE. The CDR3 is made up of 14 amino acids. The CDR3 DNA reads TGTGCCAGCAGCTTGCCCCAGGGGGCCTACGAGCAGTACTTC. It is translated as CASSLPQGAYEQYF.

Here the CDR3 reads CASSSNQGMNTEAFF. CDR3 nucleotides: TGTGCCAGTAGTAGTAATCAGGGGATGAACACTGAAGCTTTCTTT. V is TRBV19 and J is TRBJ1-1; a weak D match, TRBD1 (6 bases). V shed 4 bases and J shed 0 bases, with 12 bases lying between them. Looked up from germline, CDR1 is LNHDA and CDR2 is SQIVND (reference sequence). CDR3 size: 15 residues. The variable domain in full, completed from reference TRBV19 and TRBJ1-1, reads DGGITQSPKYLFRKEGQNVTLSCEQNLNHDAMYWYRQDPGQGLRLIYYSQIVNDFQKGDIAEGYSVSREKKESFPLTVTSAQKNPTAFYLCASSSNQGMNTEAFFGQGTRLTVV.

This chain connects TRBV14 to TRBJ2-2; 9 bases are shared with TRBD2. CDR1 is SGHDN, CDR2 FVKESK, per germline. V shed 2 bases and J 4 bases; nucleotides not matched to a gene: 2. This CDR3 is built from 15 residues. In nucleotides, the CDR3 is TGTGCCAGCAGCCAATCACTAGCGGGCACCGGGGAGCTGTTTTTT. This encodes CASSQSLAGTGELFF.

J is TRBJ1-4 and V is TRBV19; D is ambiguous. From germline, CDR1 is LNHDA and CDR2 SQIVND (reference sequence). Trimming removed 7 bases at V and 0 bases at J, with 12 bases between. This CDR3 comprises 15 residues. In DNA form, the CDR3 reads TGTGCCAGTACCAAAACAGCTGCAACTAATGAAAAACTGTTTTTT. The encoded protein is CASTKTAATNEKLFF.

The chain links TRBV5-1 to TRBJ2-2; 14 nucleotides line up with TRBD2. Germline lookup yields CDR1 SGHRS and CDR2 YFSETQ. The length of the CDR3 is 18 residues. Unmatched junction bases numbered 4, after V lost 3 bases and J lost 0 bases. CDR3 bases: TGCGCCAGCAGCTCGGGACTAGCGGGGGCCTCGAACACCGGGGAGCTGTTTTTT. Translation gives CASSSGLAGASNTGELFF. Full variable domain (rest looked up from reference TRBV5-1 and TRBJ2-2): KAGVTQTPRYLIKTRGQQVTLSCSPISGHRSVSWYQQTPGQGLQFLFEYFSETQRNKGNFPGRFSGRQFSNSRSEMNVSTLELGDSALYLCASSSGLAGASNTGELFFGEGSRLTVL.

V and J are TRBV13 and TRBJ1-2; D is undetermined. The CDR3 sequence is 12 residues long. Trimming removed 5 bases at V and 6 bases at J, with 10 bases between. Germline V gene sequence: CDR1 PRHDT, CDR2 FYEKMQ (reference sequence). CDR3 nucleotide sequence: TGTGCCAGCAGCCACGATCGGGATGGCTACACCTTC. The encoded protein is CASSHDRDGYTF. The full variable domain, its missing parts supplied by reference TRBV13 and TRBJ1-2, is AAGVIQSPRHLIKEKRETATLKCYPIPRHDTVYWYQQGPGQDPQFLISFYEKMQSDKGSIPDRFSAQQFSDYHSELNMSSLELGDSALYFCASSHDRDGYTFGSGTRLTVV.

The CDR3 reads CASSRTTNEKLFF. Here the CDR3 DNA reads TGTGCCAGCTCGAGAACAACTAATGAAAAACTGTTTTTT. The rearrangement links TRBV18 to TRBJ1-4, with unresolved D. V was cut by 6 bases and J by 0 bases, with 5 bases left in between. The CDR3 has 13 amino acids. Per germline, CDR1 KGHSH and CDR2 LQKENI. Based on the CDR3 plus reference TRBV18 and TRBJ1-4, the full variable domain is NAGVMQNPRHLVRRRGQEARLRCSPMKGHSHVYWYRQLPEEGLKFMVYLQKENIIDESGMPKERFSAEFPKEGPSILRIQQVVRGDSAAYFCASSRTTNEKLFFGSGTQLSVL.

The V call is TRBV4-1, the J call TRBJ1-5, with D uncertain. V was cut by 0 bases and J by 0 bases, with 9 bases left in between. This CDR3 comprises 16 residues. Germline assignment: CDR1 MGHRA and CDR2 YSYEKL. CDR3 in DNA: TGCGCCAGCAGCCAAGATGGAGAATATAGCAATCAGCCCCAGCATTTT. Protein sequence: CASSQDGEYSNQPQHF.

The chain has TRBV18 and TRBJ1-1, with unresolved D. CDR1 and CDR2 (germline): KGHSH, LQKENI. Trimming removed 3 bases from V and 4 bases from J, with 24 bases in between. CDR3 length equals 18 residues. This CDR3 is CASSPTWDGSEGSTEAFF. The CDR3 region has the DNA TGTGCCAGCTCACCCACCTGGGATGGAAGTGAAGGGAGCACTGAAGCTTTCTTT.

The V call is TRBV19, the J call TRBJ1-4; D not resolved. Trimming left V 1 base short and J 3 bases short, with 9 bases between. The CDR3 totals 15 residues. Germline V lookup: CDR1 LNHDA, CDR2 SQIVND (reference sequence). The CDR3 region is CASSIGGVANEKLFF. The CDR3, as DNA: TGTGCCAGTAGTATAGGCGGGGTTGCTAATGAAAAACTGTTTTTT. The full variable domain, in which reference TRBV19 and TRBJ1-4 provide the parts outside the CDR3, is DGGITQSPKYLFRKEGQNVTLSCEQNLNHDAMYWYRQDPGQGLRLIYYSQIVNDFQKGDIAEGYSVSREKKESFPLTVTSAQKNPTAFYLCASSIGGVANEKLFFGSGTQLSVL.

V is TRBV15 and J is TRBJ2-1; the D is unclear. V dropped 1 base and J dropped 2 bases, with 6 bases sitting between them. This CDR3 is 14 amino acids long. CDR1 is LNHNV, CDR2 YYDKDF, per germline (reference sequence). Here the CDR3 reads CATSRGGPYNEQFF. CDR3 DNA sequence: TGTGCCACCAGCAGAGGTGGCCCCTACAATGAGCAGTTCTTC.

V gene TRBV9 combines with J gene TRBJ2-2; D is unclear. V was pared by 0 bases and J by 5 bases, with 5 bases between. The CDR3 runs 13 residues. Germline V CDR1 and CDR2: SGDLS, YYNGEE. The CDR3 DNA sequence: TGTGCCAGCAGCGTAGATACTACCGGGGAGCTGTTTTTT. Translation: CASSVDTTGELFF.

The chain combines TRBV6-2 or TRBV6-3 with TRBJ2-7; the D gene is possibly TRBD2 (6 bases). The germline gives CDR1 MNHEY, CDR2 SVGEGT. This CDR3 contains 13 residues. Trimming took 5 bases from V and 4 from J, leaving 12 bases between them. The CDR3 is CASSPLGRYEQYF. The DNA for the CDR3 is TGTGCCAGCAGTCCCCTCGGGAGATACGAGCAGTACTTC.

This chain links TRBV7-3 with TRBJ2-1, with a possible D match to TRBD1 (7 bases). This CDR3 contains 15 residues. Germline V gene sequence: CDR1 SGHTA, CDR2 FQGTGA. The V end lost 4 bases, the J end lost 4 bases, and 14 bases lay between the germline ends. Here the CDR3 DNA reads TGTGCCAGCAGCTCAAGCGCGGGACAGTACAATGAGCAGTTCTTC. This translates into CASSSSAGQYNEQFF.

V and J are TRBV5-1 and TRBJ1-2, with 8 bases that match TRBD1. V was clipped by 0 bases and J by 7 bases; unmatched bases: 8. Germline V gene lookup returns CDR1 SGHRS and CDR2 YFSETQ. The CDR3 is 15 amino acids. CDR3 residues: CASSLDGQGAAGYTF. The DNA for the CDR3 is TGCGCCAGCAGCTTGGACGGCCAGGGGGCTGCTGGCTACACCTTC.

The V gene is TRBV5-6, the J gene TRBJ1-1; 7 bases agree with TRBD1. The CDR3 length is 13 residues. Germline CDR1 and CDR2: SGHDT and YYEEEE. V lost 6 bases to trimming and J lost 4 bases; unmatched junction nucleotides: 6. The CDR3: CASMETGSTEAFF. DNA for the CDR3: TGTGCCAGCATGGAGACAGGGTCCACTGAAGCTTTCTTT.

This rearrangement joins TRBV20-1 to TRBJ2-7, with 8 positions matching TRBD2. V dropped 3 bases and J dropped 2; count of bases not matched to a gene: 15. There are 17 residues in the CDR3. In germline, CDR1 is DFQATT, CDR2 SNEGSKA (reference sequence). CDR3 protein: CSASDSARGGGPYEQYF. Written as DNA, the CDR3 is TGCAGTGCTAGTGACTCGGCACGGGGCGGGGGGCCCTACGAGCAGTACTTC.

V usage is TRBV3-1 (or the pseudogene TRBV3-2) and J usage is TRBJ1-6, with D perhaps matching TRBD1 (6 bases). The V gene lost 3 bases and the J gene lost 7 bases, with 16 bases spanning the gap. CDR3 size: 16 residues. From germline, CDR1 is LGHDT and CDR2 YNNKEL (reference sequence). CDR3 coding DNA: TGTGCCAGCAGCCACGCAGGGGTAAGGGACAATTCACCCCTCCACTTT. It yields the protein CASSHAGVRDNSPLHF.